This TCR beta chain was observed in a study of control samples from healthy donors and cancer patients. Sequencing used immunoSEQ multiplex PCR; TCRdb keeps in-frame clones, though not all of them. The data hold about 150,000 clones, with about nine tenths observed a single time. The CDR3 is 17 residues long. Material for sequencing was blood. The sequence was obtained from a woman aged 40 to 49 in good health. The genes are TRBV21-1 and TRBJ2-2; no DNA check was done on the table's D call, TRBD2. TRBV21-1 is a listed pseudogene. The CDR3 loop reads CASSKEGKEGSAGELFF. In DNA form, the CDR3 reads TGTGCCAGCAGCAAAGAAGGAAAAGAGGGTTCTGCCGGGGAGCTGTTTTTT.